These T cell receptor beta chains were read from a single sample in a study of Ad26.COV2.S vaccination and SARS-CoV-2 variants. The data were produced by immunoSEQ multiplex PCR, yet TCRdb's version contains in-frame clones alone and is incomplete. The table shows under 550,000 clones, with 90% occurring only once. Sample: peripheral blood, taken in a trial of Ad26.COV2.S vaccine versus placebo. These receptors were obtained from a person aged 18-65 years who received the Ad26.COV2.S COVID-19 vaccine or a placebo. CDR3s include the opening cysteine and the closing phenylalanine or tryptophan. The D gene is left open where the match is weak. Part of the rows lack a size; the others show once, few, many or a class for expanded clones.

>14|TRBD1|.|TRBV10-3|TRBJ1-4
TGTGCCATCAGTGGGGACAGGAGGAACGAAAAACTGTTTTTT
CAISGDRRNEKLFF
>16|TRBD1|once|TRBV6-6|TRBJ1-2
TGTGCCAGCAGTTCGGACAGGAACCACGCTAACTATGGCTACACCTTC
CASSSDRNHANYGYTF
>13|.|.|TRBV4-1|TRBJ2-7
TGCGCCAGCAGCCGGGACACCTCCTACGAGCAGTACTTC
CASSRDTSYEQYF
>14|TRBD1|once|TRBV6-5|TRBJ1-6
TGTGCCAGCAGTTATGGGACAGGGAGTTCACCCCTCCACTTT
CASSYGTGSSPLHF
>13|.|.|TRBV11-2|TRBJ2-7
TGTGCCAGCAGCTTAGATCCTTATTACGAGCAGTACTTC
CASSLDPYYEQYF
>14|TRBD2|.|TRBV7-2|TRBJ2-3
TGTGCCAGCAGCCCGGGACTAGCCTACCCGACGCAGTATTTT
CASSPGLAYPTQYF
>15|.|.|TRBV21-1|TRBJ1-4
TGTGCCAGCAGCGAAAGCGCGGGGTTGGGTGAAAAACTGTTTTTT
CASSESAGLGEKLFF
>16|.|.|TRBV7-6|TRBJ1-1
TGTGCCAGCAGCTTAGGGGCGAGGGTCATGAACACTGAAGCTTTCTTT
CASSLGARVMNTEAFF
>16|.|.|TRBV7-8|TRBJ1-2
TGTGCCAGCAGCCCCGACCCGGACAGCCAAACAAGGGGCTACACCTTC
CASSPDPDSQTRGYTF
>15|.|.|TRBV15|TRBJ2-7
TGTGCCACCAGCAGAGAAACAGGGACCCCCTACGAGCAGTACTTC
CATSRETGTPYEQYF
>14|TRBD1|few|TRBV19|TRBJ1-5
TGTGCCAGTAGACAGGGGCCTAGCAATCAGCCCCAGCATTTT
CASRQGPSNQPQHF
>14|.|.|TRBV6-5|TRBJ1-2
TGTGCCAGCAGTCGCACGGACGGACTATATGGCTACACCTTC
CASSRTDGLYGYTF
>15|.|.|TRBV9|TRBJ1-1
TGTGCCAGCAGCGCCCTGGGGGGGAGAGGGACTGAAGCTTTCTTT
CASSALGGRGTEAFF
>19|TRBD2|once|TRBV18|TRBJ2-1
TGTGCCAGCTCACCTTACCTCTCTCCCGGGACTAGCGGCGACAATGAGCAGTTCTTC
CASSPYLSPGTSGDNEQFF
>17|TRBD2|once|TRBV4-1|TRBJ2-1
TGCGCCAGCAGCCCCCTCGGGACTAGCGGGAGATCCAATGAGCAGTTCTTC
CASSPLGTSGRSNEQFF
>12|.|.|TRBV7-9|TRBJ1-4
TGTGCCAGCAGCTTAAGCTATGAAAAACTGTTTTTT
CASSLSYEKLFF